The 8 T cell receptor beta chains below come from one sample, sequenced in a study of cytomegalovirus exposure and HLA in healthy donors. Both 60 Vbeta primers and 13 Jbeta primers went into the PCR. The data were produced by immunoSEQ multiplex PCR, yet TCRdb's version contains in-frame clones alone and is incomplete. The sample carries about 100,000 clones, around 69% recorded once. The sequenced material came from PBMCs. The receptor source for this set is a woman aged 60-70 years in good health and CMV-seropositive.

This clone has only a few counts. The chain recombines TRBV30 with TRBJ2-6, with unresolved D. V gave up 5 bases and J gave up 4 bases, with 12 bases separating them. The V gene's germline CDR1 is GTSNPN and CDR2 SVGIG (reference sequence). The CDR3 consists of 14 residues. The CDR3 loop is CAWGVFWGANVLTF. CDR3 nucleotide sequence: TGTGCCTGGGGAGTCTTTTGGGGGGCCAACGTCCTGACTTTC.

The CDR3 sequence: CASSQDGTGRNQPQHF. DNA of the CDR3: TGTGCCAGCAGCCAAGATGGGACAGGGCGCAATCAGCCCCAGCATTTT. The gene calls are TRBV4-2 and TRBJ1-5, with 9 bases fitting TRBD1. The ends lost 0 bases at V and 2 bases at J; junction bases unmatched: 2. From germline, CDR1 is LGHNA and CDR2 YNFKEQ. The CDR3 extends over 16 amino acids.

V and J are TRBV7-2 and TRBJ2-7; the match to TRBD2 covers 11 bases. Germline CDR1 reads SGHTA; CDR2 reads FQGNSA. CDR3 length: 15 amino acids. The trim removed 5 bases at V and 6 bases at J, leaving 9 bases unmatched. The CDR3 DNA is TGTGCCAGCAGCCCAAGACTAGCGGGAACGGGCGAGCAGTACTTC. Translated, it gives CASSPRLAGTGEQYF.

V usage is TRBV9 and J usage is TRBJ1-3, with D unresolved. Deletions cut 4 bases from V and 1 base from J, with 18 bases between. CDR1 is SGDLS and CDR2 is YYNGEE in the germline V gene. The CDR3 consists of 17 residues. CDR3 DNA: TGTGCCAGCAGCCACTACGGCTCGTTAGATTCTGGAAACACCATATATTTT. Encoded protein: CASSHYGSLDSGNTIYF.

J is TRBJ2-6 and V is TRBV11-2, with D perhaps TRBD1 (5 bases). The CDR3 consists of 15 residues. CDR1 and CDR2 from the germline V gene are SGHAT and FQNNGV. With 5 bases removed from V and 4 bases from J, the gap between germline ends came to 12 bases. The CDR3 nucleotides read TGTGCCAGCAGCCTCAGGGCAAACGGGGCCAACGTCCTGACTTTC. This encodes CASSLRANGANVLTF.

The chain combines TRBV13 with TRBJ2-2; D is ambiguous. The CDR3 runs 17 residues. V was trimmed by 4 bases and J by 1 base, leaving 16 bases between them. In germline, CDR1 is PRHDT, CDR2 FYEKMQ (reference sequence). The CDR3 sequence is CASSSKEWYQNTGELFF. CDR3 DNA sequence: TGTGCCAGCAGCTCTAAGGAGTGGTACCAGAACACCGGGGAGCTGTTTTTT. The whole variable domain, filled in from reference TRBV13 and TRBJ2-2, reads AAGVIQSPRHLIKEKRETATLKCYPIPRHDTVYWYQQGPGQDPQFLISFYEKMQSDKGSIPDRFSAQQFSDYHSELNMSSLELGDSALYFCASSSKEWYQNTGELFFGEGSRLTVL.

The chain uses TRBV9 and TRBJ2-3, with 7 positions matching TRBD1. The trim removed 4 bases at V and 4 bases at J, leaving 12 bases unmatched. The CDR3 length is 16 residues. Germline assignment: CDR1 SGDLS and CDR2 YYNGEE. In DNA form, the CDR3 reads TGTGCCAGCAGCAAAAAGACAGGGATCAATTCAGATACGCAGTATTTT. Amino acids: CASSKKTGINSDTQYF.

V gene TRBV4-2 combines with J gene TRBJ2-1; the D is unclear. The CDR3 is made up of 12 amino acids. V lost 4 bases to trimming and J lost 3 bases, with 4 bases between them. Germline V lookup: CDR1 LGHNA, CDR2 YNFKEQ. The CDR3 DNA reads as TGTGCCAGCAGCCTTAGCTACAATGAGCAGTTCTTC. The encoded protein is CASSLSYNEQFF.